Shown below are 18 T cell receptor beta chains from a single sample sequenced in a study of blood T cell repertoires in COVID-19. Repertoires were generated with immunoSEQ multiplex PCR, while TCRdb's copy carries only in-frame clones and drops some. The sample has tens of thousands of clones, over 75% seen once; the top ten hold 10%. Sequencing was done on a sample of peripheral blood. The receptors derive from a human donor in a cohort sampled during active COVID-19.

This clone has only one observation. The V gene is TRBV2, the J gene TRBJ2-5, with TRBD1 matching 7 bases. Trimming took 8 bases from V and 4 from J; bases not matched to a gene: 7. This CDR3 is built from 13 residues. CDR1 SNHLY and CDR2 FYNNEI come from the germline V gene. The CDR3 loop is CASARQGRETQYF. CDR3 DNA: TGTGCCAGCGCCCGACAGGGCCGAGAGACCCAGTACTTC.

The CDR3 DNA is TGTGCCAGCAGCGGACCCCGGGGAACCATTAATGAAAAACTGTTTTTT. It is translated as CASSGPRGTINEKLFF. The rearrangement joins TRBV7-2 to TRBJ1-4; D is ambiguous. The CDR3 runs 16 residues. CDR1 and CDR2 (germline): SGHTA, FQGNSA. V lost 5 bases and J lost 4, with 17 bases in between. Combining the CDR3 with reference TRBV7-2 and TRBJ1-4 gives the whole variable domain GAGVSQSPSNKVTEKGKDVELRCDPISGHTALYWYRQSLGQGLEFLIYFQGNSAPDKSGLPSDRFSAERTGGSVSTLTIQRTQQEDSAVYLCASSGPRGTINEKLFFGSGTQLSVL.

In this sample, this clone turned up a few times. The chain is built from TRBV20-1 and TRBJ2-7; 8 bases are shared with TRBD2. The germline gives CDR1 DFQATT, CDR2 SNEGSKA (reference sequence). CDR3 length: 14 amino acids. Trimming removed 5 bases from V and 6 bases from J; junction bases left unmatched: 12. The DNA of the CDR3 is TGCAGTGCTTGTGATAGCGGGGCCTTCGCCGAGCAGTACTTC. Protein: CSACDSGAFAEQYF.

This sequence joins TRBV7-9 and TRBJ2-1; D is possibly TRBD2 (5 bases). Trimming removed 3 bases at V and 4 bases at J, with 10 bases between. This CDR3 has 14 residues. From germline, CDR1 is SEHNR and CDR2 FQNEAQ (reference sequence). DNA of the CDR3: TGTGCCAGCAGCTTTCTAGCAGTATACAATGAGCAGTTCTTC. It encodes CASSFLAVYNEQFF.

This chain uses TRBV20-1 with TRBJ1-2; D remains ambiguous. The V end lost 2 bases, the J end lost 7 bases, and 8 bases lay between the germline ends. This CDR3 comprises 11 residues. Germline V CDR1 and CDR2: DFQATT, SNEGSKA (reference sequence). CDR3 amino acids: CSARRGRGYTF. CDR3 DNA sequence: TGCAGTGCTAGAAGAGGTCGTGGCTACACCTTC.

This chain links TRBV9 with TRBJ1-5; D unclear. Trimming left V 0 bases short and J 4 bases short, with 8 bases between. Germline-derived CDR1 and CDR2 are SGDLS and YYNGEE. The CDR3 runs to 14 residues. CDR3 bases: TGTGCCAGCAGCGTAGATGGAGCTAATCAGCCCCAGCATTTT. As protein: CASSVDGANQPQHF.

The rearrangement uses TRBV9 and TRBJ2-7, with 11 nucleotides matching TRBD2. The V gene's germline CDR1 is SGDLS and CDR2 YYNGEE. This CDR3 region has 17 residues. V shed 4 bases and J 6 bases; nucleotides not matched to a gene: 15. The CDR3 DNA is TGTGCCAGCAGCCCGAGTCTAGCGGGAGGTGCTGTAGGCGAGCAGTACTTC. Encoded protein: CASSPSLAGGAVGEQYF.

The chain has TRBV28 and TRBJ2-3; D unclear. The CDR3 loop spans 13 amino acids. Trimming took off 5 bases at V and 2 bases at J, with 8 bases between the two ends. Germline V gene data show CDR1 as MDHEN and CDR2 as SYDVKM. The CDR3 loop reads CASSPPYTDTQYF. Written as DNA, the CDR3 is TGTGCCAGCAGTCCCCCCTACACAGATACGCAGTATTTT.

V and J are TRBV28 and TRBJ2-7, with 9 bases that match TRBD1. This CDR3 has 14 amino acids. CDR1 and CDR2 (germline): MDHEN, SYDVKM. The V segment lost 2 bases and the J segment 5 bases; nucleotides outside the gene matches: 4. The CDR3 DNA follows: TGTGCCAGCAGTTTAGTGGACAGGGGTAACGAGCAGTACTTC. Translated, it gives CASSLVDRGNEQYF.

This clone was picked up one time. The gene calls are TRBV3-1 (or the pseudogene TRBV3-2) and TRBJ2-7; D is unresolved. Germline CDR1 is LGHDT and CDR2 is YNNKEL (reference sequence). The CDR3 runs to 15 residues. Trimming stripped 6 bases from V and 0 bases from J, with 15 bases between. This CDR3 reads CASRKNTRSSYEQYF. As DNA, the CDR3 is TGTGCCAGCAGAAAAAACACCCGGAGCTCCTACGAGCAGTACTTC.

The chain links TRBV15 to TRBJ1-5; 12 bases are a match to TRBD1. This CDR3 comprises 16 residues. Germline CDR1 is LNHNV and CDR2 is YYDKDF (reference sequence). With 3 bases clipped from V and 5 bases from J, the junction kept 5 bases outside the gene matches. The CDR3: CATSREGQGADQPQHF. CDR3 DNA sequence: TGTGCCACCAGCAGGGAGGGACAGGGGGCCGATCAGCCCCAGCATTTT.

The genes are TRBV7-9 and TRBJ2-7; TRBD2 might be the D (6 bases). The CDR3 spans 12 residues. Germline loops: CDR1 SEHNR, CDR2 FQNEAQ (reference sequence). Trimming removed 4 bases from V and 13 bases from J, with 17 bases in between. In DNA, the CDR3 is TGTGCCAGCAGCTGGCCGGGAGCTGTTTATTACTTC. Amino acids: CASSWPGAVYYF.

The V call is TRBV3-1 (or the pseudogene TRBV3-2), the J call TRBJ1-1; 7 nucleotides agree with TRBD1. Germline assignment: CDR1 LGHDT and CDR2 YNNKEL (reference sequence). CDR3 length equals 14 residues. V was pared by 5 bases and J by 1 base, with 4 bases of the junction left unmatched. The CDR3 here is CASSNRDRNTEAFF. DNA for the CDR3: TGTGCCAGCAGCAACCGGGACAGGAACACTGAAGCTTTCTTT.

The chain couples TRBV13 to TRBJ2-7; 7 nucleotides line up with TRBD2. V shed 2 bases and J 2 bases; nucleotides not matched to a gene: 9. CDR3 length: 16 amino acids. The germline gives CDR1 PRHDT, CDR2 FYEKMQ (reference sequence). CDR3 region: CASSLFWGEGPYEQYF. CDR3 sequence (DNA): TGTGCCAGCAGCTTATTTTGGGGGGAGGGGCCCTACGAGCAGTACTTC.

This rearrangement joins TRBV20-1 to TRBJ2-3; 14 nucleotides agree with TRBD2. Losses at the gene ends were 3 bases for V and 2 bases for J; bases not matched to a gene: 16. From germline, CDR1 is DFQATT and CDR2 SNEGSKA (reference sequence). CDR3 length: 20 residues. In DNA, the CDR3 is TGCAGTGCTAGTTCGGACTTGGGACTAGCGGGAGTCGTGTTCACAGATACGCAGTATTTT. Its protein product is CSASSDLGLAGVVFTDTQYF.

The V call is TRBV11-2, the J call TRBJ1-1, with 9 bases fitting TRBD1. Trimming took 4 bases from V and 8 from J; bases not matched to a gene: 8. The CDR3 spans 14 residues. Germline V gene lookup returns CDR1 SGHAT and CDR2 FQNNGV. The chain's CDR3 is CASSSGTGLLEAFF. The CDR3, as DNA: TGTGCCAGCAGCTCCGGGACAGGGTTATTGGAAGCTTTCTTT.

V usage is TRBV7-9 and J usage is TRBJ1-2, with TRBD1 matching 12 bases. Trimming removed 5 bases from V and 4 bases from J; junction bases left unmatched: 11. CDR1 is SEHNR, CDR2 FQNEAQ, per germline (reference sequence). CDR3 length equals 17 residues. The CDR3, as DNA: TGTGCCAGCAGCGTCTCCGGGACAGGGGGCGCAAGCTATGGCTACACCTTC. It codes for CASSVSGTGGASYGYTF.

The rearrangement joins TRBV7-3 to TRBJ2-3; D unclear. This CDR3 spans 12 amino acids. The germline V and J ends were trimmed by 1 base and 5 bases, with 4 bases remaining between them. Germline CDR1 reads SGHTA; CDR2 reads FQGTGA. This chain's CDR3 is CASSLNKDTQYF. CDR3 sequence (DNA): TGTGCCAGCAGCTTAAATAAAGATACGCAGTATTTT.